Below are 18 T cell receptor beta chains sequenced from a single sample in a study of blood T cell repertoires in COVID-19. The repertoire was sequenced with immunoSEQ multiplex PCR; TCRdb's copy has only in-frame clones and lacks some. The repertoire holds 80,000 to 90,000 clones, with roughly 80% as singletons. Sequenced material: peripheral blood. The receptor source for this set is a man aged 70 or older with acute or convalescent COVID-19.

This sequence joins TRBV7-9 and TRBJ2-2, with D possibly TRBD1 on 6 matching bases. Germline CDR1 SEHNR, CDR2 FQNEAQ (reference sequence). There are 15 residues in the CDR3. The V gene lost 1 base and the J gene lost 6 bases, with 12 bases spanning the gap. The CDR3 DNA sequence: TGTGCCAGCAGCTTAGATAGGGGGTACGCCGGGGAGCTGTTTTTT. Its protein product is CASSLDRGYAGELFF.

This clone was recorded a few times. The CDR3 region has the DNA TGTGCCAGCAGCCAAGGACAAGTTAACTATGGCTACACCTTC. It encodes CASSQGQVNYGYTF. The rearrangement uses TRBV3-1 (or the pseudogene TRBV3-2) and TRBJ1-2; D gene uncertain. From germline, CDR1 is LGHDT and CDR2 YNNKEL (reference sequence). The CDR3 covers 14 residues. Trimming removed 1 base at V and 1 base at J, with 7 bases between.

This clone occurred a few times. The rearrangement uses TRBV19 and TRBJ1-3; D ambiguous. This CDR3 has 13 residues. Germline CDR1 LNHDA, CDR2 SQIVND (reference sequence). The ends were cut back, 5 bases at V and 8 bases at J, with 13 bases in the middle. CDR3 nucleotide sequence: TGTGCCAGTAGTCCTCGAGGATCGGACACCATATATTTT. Translating it yields CASSPRGSDTIYF.

The V gene is TRBV6-2 or TRBV6-3, the J gene TRBJ1-6, with a possible D match to TRBD1 (5 bases). Trimming took 4 bases from V and 0 from J, leaving 7 bases between them. This CDR3 contains 15 residues. CDR1 and CDR2 from the germline V gene are MNHEY and SVGEGT. The chain's CDR3 is CASSSDTSYNSPLHF. The CDR3 coding sequence is TGTGCCAGCAGTTCGGACACCTCCTATAATTCACCCCTCCACTTT.

The rearrangement joins TRBV6-5 to TRBJ1-5; the D gene is possibly TRBD1 (6 bases). Germline V CDR1 and CDR2: MNHEY, SVGAGI. CDR3 size: 14 residues. Trimming left V 6 bases short and J 6 bases short, with 15 bases between. This CDR3 reads CASSQLGGLQPQHF. Written as DNA, the CDR3 is TGTGCCAGCAGCCAACTCGGGGGGCTTCAGCCCCAGCATTTT.

V gene TRBV7-9 combines with J gene TRBJ2-1, with TRBD2 matching 9 bases. V lost 5 bases and J lost 10; bases outside the gene matches: 9. This CDR3 comprises 14 residues. Germline loops: CDR1 SEHNR, CDR2 FQNEAQ (reference sequence). The CDR3 loop is CASSTPGTSLEQFF. The CDR3 bases are TGTGCCAGCAGCACCCCCGGGACTAGCCTGGAGCAGTTCTTC.

This chain joins TRBV19 and TRBJ2-1; a possible D gene is TRBD2 (6 bases). This CDR3 has 14 amino acids. V was clipped by 5 bases and J by 10 bases, with 18 bases between them. The germline gives CDR1 LNHDA, CDR2 SQIVND (reference sequence). CDR3 sequence: CASSFYSSAGEQFF. In DNA form, the CDR3 reads TGTGCCAGTAGTTTTTACTCCTCGGCGGGGGAGCAGTTCTTC. Full variable domain (missing parts from reference TRBV19 and TRBJ2-1): DGGITQSPKYLFRKEGQNVTLSCEQNLNHDAMYWYRQDPGQGLRLIYYSQIVNDFQKGDIAEGYSVSREKKESFPLTVTSAQKNPTAFYLCASSFYSSAGEQFFGPGTRLTVL.

The chain recombines TRBV2 with TRBJ1-2, with a possible D match to TRBD1 (5 bases). Germline values: CDR1 SNHLY, CDR2 FYNNEI. Trimming cost V 0 bases and J 4 bases, with 12 bases left between them. The CDR3 loop spans 15 amino acids. The CDR3 spells CASSEARGKGYGYTF. The CDR3, as DNA: TGTGCCAGCAGTGAAGCGCGGGGGAAAGGCTATGGCTACACCTTC.

Concerning this clone itself: A read error may be the cause here, since a much bigger clone is one base away. The chain couples TRBV5-1 to TRBJ2-2; 9 bases fit TRBD1. This CDR3 region has 15 residues. Trimming at V came to 3 bases and at J to 1 base, leaving 1 base not matched to a gene. Germline lookup yields CDR1 SGHRS and CDR2 YFSETQ. CDR3 nucleotides: TGCGCCAGCAGCTCGGGACAGGGGAACACCGGGGAGCTGTTTTTT. It codes for CASSSGQGNTGELFF.

The chain employs TRBV2 and TRBJ2-7; TRBD1 matches 8 bases. Germline values: CDR1 SNHLY, CDR2 FYNNEI. J gave up 9 bases and V 5 bases, and 6 bases lay outside the gene matches. This CDR3 contains 12 residues. The CDR3 is CASSNAGGLQYF. The CDR3 nucleotides read TGTGCCAGCAGTAACGCAGGGGGCTTGCAGTACTTC.

This clone was seen a few times. This rearrangement joins TRBV7-8 to TRBJ2-5; D is possibly TRBD1 (6 bases). From germline, CDR1 is SGHVS and CDR2 FQNEAQ. The germline V and J ends were trimmed by 3 bases and 5 bases, with 10 bases remaining between them. This CDR3 has 13 residues. The DNA for the CDR3 is TGTGCCAGCAGCTTCGATCAGGGGGAGACCCAGTACTTC. It codes for CASSFDQGETQYF.

The gene calls are TRBV6-4 and TRBJ1-3; 7 bases align to TRBD1. Germline-derived CDR1 and CDR2 are MRHNA and SNTAGT. This CDR3 is 19 amino acids long. V shed 0 bases and J 1 base; nucleotides not matched to a gene: 12. Written as DNA, the CDR3 is TGTGCCAGCAGTGACTCGGACAGGTTCGTTGTTCCGTCTGGAAACACCATATATTTT. It translates to CASSDSDRFVVPSGNTIYF.

Within the sample, this clone is medium-sized. This chain connects TRBV12-3 or TRBV12-4 to TRBJ2-1, with TRBD2 as a possible D gene (7 bases). V was clipped by 11 bases and J by 0 bases, with 11 bases between them. The CDR3 contains 13 residues. CDR3 sequence reads: CASGGSSYNEQFF. The CDR3 nucleotides are TGTGCCTCGGGGGGCAGCTCCTACAATGAGCAGTTCTTC.

The chain couples TRBV6-4 to TRBJ2-3; 9 bases line up with TRBD2. The CDR3 consists of 15 residues. J lost 7 bases, V lost 0 bases, and 5 bases had no gene match. The germline gives CDR1 MRHNA, CDR2 SNTAGT. The chain's CDR3 is CASSDSGGGANTQYF. CDR3 DNA: TGTGCCAGCAGTGACTCAGGCGGGGGGGCGAATACGCAGTATTTT.

The chain uses TRBV12-3 or TRBV12-4 and TRBJ2-5; 7 bases match TRBD1. The CDR3 sequence is 12 residues long. Germline trimming cut 4 bases from V and 4 bases from J; bases unmatched to any gene: 0. CDR3: CASSSGGETQYF. The DNA for the CDR3 is TGTGCCAGCAGTTCAGGGGGAGAGACCCAGTACTTC.

The CDR3 bases are TGTGCCAGCAGCCTAGACAGTTGGGCCAGCGAGCAGTACGTC. This translates into CASSLDSWASEQYV. The rearrangement links TRBV5-6 to TRBJ2-7, with D perhaps matching TRBD1 (5 bases). The CDR3 totals 14 residues. Germline CDR1 and CDR2: SGHDT and YYEEEE. V lost 4 bases, J lost 6 bases, and 17 bases lay in between.

This clone was observed a handful of times. CDR3 region: CASSSPQGHEQYF. For the CDR3, the DNA is TGTGCCAGCAGCTCACCACAGGGTCACGAGCAGTACTTC. The V call is TRBV5-6, the J call TRBJ2-7; perhaps TRBD1 as D (6 bases). CDR3 length equals 13 residues. Germline lookup yields CDR1 SGHDT and CDR2 YYEEEE. Trimming took off 3 bases at V and 5 bases at J, with 12 bases between the two ends.

The chain recombines TRBV5-1 with TRBJ2-7; the match to TRBD2 covers 8 bases. The CDR3 runs to 13 residues. Germline V gene data show CDR1 as SGHRS and CDR2 as YFSETQ. J was trimmed by 7 bases and V by 0 bases; bases with no gene match: 3. The CDR3 DNA reads as TGCGCCAGCAGCTTGGCCTTAGCGGGGGAGCAGTACTTC. Its translation is CASSLALAGEQYF.